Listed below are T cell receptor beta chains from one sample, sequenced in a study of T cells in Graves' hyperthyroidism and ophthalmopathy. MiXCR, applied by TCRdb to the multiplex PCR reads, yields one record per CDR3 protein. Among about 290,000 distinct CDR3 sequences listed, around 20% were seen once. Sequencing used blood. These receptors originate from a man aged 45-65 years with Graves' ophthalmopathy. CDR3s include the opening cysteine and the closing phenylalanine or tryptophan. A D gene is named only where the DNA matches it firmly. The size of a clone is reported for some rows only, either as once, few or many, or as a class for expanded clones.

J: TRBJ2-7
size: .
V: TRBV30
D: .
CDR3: CAWGLEIYSYEQYF
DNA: TGTGCCTGGGGGCTTGAGATTTACTCCTACGAGCAGTACTTC

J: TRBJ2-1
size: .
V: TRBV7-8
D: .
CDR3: CASSFRAEPTPYNEQFF
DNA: TGTGCCAGCAGCTTTCGAGCGGAACCCACACCCTACAATGAGCAGTTCTTC

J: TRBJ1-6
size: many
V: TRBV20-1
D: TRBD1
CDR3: CSARRDRDLDNSPLHF
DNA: TGCAGTGCTAGAAGAGACAGGGACCTAGATAATTCACCCCTCCACTTT

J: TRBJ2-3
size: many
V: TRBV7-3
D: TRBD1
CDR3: CASSRTGEDTQYF
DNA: TGTGCCAGCAGCCGAACAGGGGAAGATACGCAGTATTTT

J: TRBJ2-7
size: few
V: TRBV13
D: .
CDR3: CASSRTEIPYEQYF
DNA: TGTGCCAGCAGCCGGACAGAAATTCCCTACGAGCAGTACTTC

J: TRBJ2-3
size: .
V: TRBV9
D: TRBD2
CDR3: CASSQAPTSGRTDTQYF
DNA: TGTGCCAGCAGCCAGGCCCCGACTAGCGGGAGGACAGATACGCAGTATTTT

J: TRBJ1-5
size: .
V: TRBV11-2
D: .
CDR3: CASRWGESSNQPQHF
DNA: TGTGCCAGCCGCTGGGGGGAAAGTAGCAATCAGCCCCAGCATTTT

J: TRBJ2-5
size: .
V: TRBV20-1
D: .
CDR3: CSARTKTETQYF
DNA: TGCAGTGCTAGGACCAAGACGGAGACCCAGTACTTC

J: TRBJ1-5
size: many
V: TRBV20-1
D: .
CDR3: CSARDEEGVGQPQHF
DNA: TGCAGTGCTAGAGATGAGGAGGGGGTTGGACAGCCCCAGCATTTT

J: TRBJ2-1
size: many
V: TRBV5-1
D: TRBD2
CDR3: CASSLILAGGTYNEQFF
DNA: TGCGCCAGCAGCTTGATTCTAGCGGGAGGAACCTACAATGAGCAGTTCTTC

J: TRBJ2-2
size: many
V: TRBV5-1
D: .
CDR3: CASSPGTVYTGELFF
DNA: TGCGCCAGCAGCCCGGGGACGGTCTACACCGGGGAGCTGTTTTTT

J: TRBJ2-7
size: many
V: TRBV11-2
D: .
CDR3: CASRRMTVHEQYF
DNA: TGTGCCAGCAGAAGAATGACAGTGCACGAGCAGTACTTC

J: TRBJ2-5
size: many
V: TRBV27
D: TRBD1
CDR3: CASSSTTWTGVETQYF
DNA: TGTGCCAGCAGTTCAACAACCTGGACAGGGGTGGAGACCCAGTACTTC

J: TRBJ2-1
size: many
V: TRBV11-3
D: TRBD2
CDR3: CASSRGRAANEQFF
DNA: TGTGCCAGCAGCCGCGGGAGGGCCGCCAATGAGCAGTTCTTC

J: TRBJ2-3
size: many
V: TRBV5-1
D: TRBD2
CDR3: CASSSGTSGGTTDTQYF
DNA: TGCGCCAGCAGCTCCGGGACTAGCGGGGGCACCACAGATACGCAGTATTTT

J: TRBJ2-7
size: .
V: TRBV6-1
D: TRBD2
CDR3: CASSEGLAGGSYEQYF
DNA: TGTGCCAGCAGTGAGGGGCTAGCGGGCGGATCCTACGAGCAGTACTTC

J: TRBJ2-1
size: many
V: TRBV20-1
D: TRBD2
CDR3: CSARGREVDNEQFF
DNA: TGCAGTGCCCGAGGGCGGGAGGTAGACAATGAGCAGTTCTTC

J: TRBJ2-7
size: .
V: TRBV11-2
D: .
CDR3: CASSAGTHGYEQYF
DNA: TGTGCCAGCAGCGCCGGAACGCACGGCTACGAGCAGTACTTC

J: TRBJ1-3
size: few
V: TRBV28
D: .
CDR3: CATRGGTSGNTIYF
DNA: TGTGCCACCCGAGGGGGGACCTCTGGAAACACCATATATTTT

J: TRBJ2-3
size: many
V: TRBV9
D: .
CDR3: CASSVGGTDTQYF
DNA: TGTGCCAGCAGCGTAGGGGGCACAGATACGCAGTATTTT

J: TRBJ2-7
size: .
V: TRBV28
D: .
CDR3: CAGQRGYEQYF
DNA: TGTGCCGGACAACGGGGTTACGAGCAGTACTTC

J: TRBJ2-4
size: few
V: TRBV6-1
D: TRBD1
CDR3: CASSERQGGLLAKNIQYF
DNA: TGTGCCAGCAGTGAACGACAGGGGGGCCTGCTAGCCAAAAACATTCAGTACTTC

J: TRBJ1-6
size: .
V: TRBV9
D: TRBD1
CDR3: CASSVSLDRGYNSPLHF
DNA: TGTGCCAGCAGCGTTTCCCTGGACAGGGGATATAATTCACCCCTCCACTTT

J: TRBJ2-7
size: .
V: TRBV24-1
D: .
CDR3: CATSDSYGANYEQYF
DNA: TGTGCCACCAGTGATTCCTACGGGGCAAACTACGAGCAGTACTTC

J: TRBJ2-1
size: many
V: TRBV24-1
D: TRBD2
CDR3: CATSDHRTSGRIYNEQFF
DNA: TGTGCCACCAGTGATCACCGGACTAGCGGGAGAATCTACAATGAGCAGTTCTTC

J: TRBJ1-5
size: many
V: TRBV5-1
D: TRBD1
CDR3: CASSLDQGENQPQHF
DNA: TGCGCCAGCAGCTTGGATCAGGGGGAAAATCAGCCCCAGCATTTT

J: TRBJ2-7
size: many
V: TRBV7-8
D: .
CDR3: CASSRAGLITYEQYF
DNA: TGTGCCAGCAGCCGGGCGGGCCTTATAACCTACGAGCAGTACTTC

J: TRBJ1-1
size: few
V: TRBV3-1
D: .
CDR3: CASSRGTRGGLTEAFF
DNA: TGTGCCAGCAGCCGAGGGACACGGGGGGGGCTCACTGAAGCTTTCTTT

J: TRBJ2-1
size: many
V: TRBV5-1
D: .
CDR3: CASSLGGASRNEQFF
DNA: TGCGCCAGCAGCTTGGGGGGGGCTAGCCGGAATGAGCAGTTCTTC

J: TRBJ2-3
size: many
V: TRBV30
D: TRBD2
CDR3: CAWSGGGVDTQYF
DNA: TGTGCCTGGAGCGGGGGGGGAGTTGATACGCAGTATTTT

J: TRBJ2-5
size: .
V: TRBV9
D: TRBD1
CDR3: CASSTVSGTGGETQYF
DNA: TGTGCCAGCAGCACCGTTTCCGGGACAGGGGGAGAGACCCAGTACTTC

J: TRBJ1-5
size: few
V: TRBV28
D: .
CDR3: CASSLKIVWGSNQPQHF
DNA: TGTGCCAGCAGTTTGAAGATAGTTTGGGGTAGCAATCAGCCCCAGCATTTT

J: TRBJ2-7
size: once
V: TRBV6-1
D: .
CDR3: CASRERGGANEQYF
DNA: TGTGCCAGCAGGGAAAGGGGGGGGGCCAATGAGCAGTACTTC

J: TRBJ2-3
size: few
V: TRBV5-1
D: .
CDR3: CASSPGASTDTQYF
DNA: TGCGCCAGCAGCCCCGGGGCTAGCACAGATACGCAGTATTTT

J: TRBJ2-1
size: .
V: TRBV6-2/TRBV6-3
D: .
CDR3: CASSYSGPDEQFF
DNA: TGTGCCAGCAGTTACAGCGGGCCGGATGAGCAGTTCTTC

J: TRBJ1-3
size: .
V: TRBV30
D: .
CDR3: CAWSVGSGAGNTIYF
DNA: TGTGCCTGGAGTGTGGGGTCAGGGGCTGGAAACACCATATATTTT

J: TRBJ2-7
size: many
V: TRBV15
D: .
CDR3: CATSRDRQAYEQYF
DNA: TGTGCCACCAGCAGAGATCGCCAGGCCTACGAGCAGTACTTC

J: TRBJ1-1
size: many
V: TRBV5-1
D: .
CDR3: CASSLDSNTEAFF
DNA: TGCGCCAGCAGCTTAGACAGTAACACTGAAGCTTTCTTT

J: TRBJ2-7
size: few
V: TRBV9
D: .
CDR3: CASSVVSPPGEQYF
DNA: TGTGCCAGCAGCGTAGTCTCCCCCCCGGGTGAGCAGTACTTC

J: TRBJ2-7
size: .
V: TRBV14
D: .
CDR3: CASSQDPHYEQYF
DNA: TGTGCCAGCAGCCAGGACCCTCACTACGAGCAGTACTTC

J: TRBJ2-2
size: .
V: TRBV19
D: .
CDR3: CASRAERGGTGELFF
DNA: TGTGCCAGTAGGGCAGAAAGAGGGGGAACCGGGGAGCTGTTTTTT

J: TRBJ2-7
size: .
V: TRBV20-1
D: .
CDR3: CSAREPPSGEQYF
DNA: TGCAGTGCTAGAGAACCCCCGAGTGGCGAGCAGTACTTC

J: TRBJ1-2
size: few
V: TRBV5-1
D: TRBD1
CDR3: CASSLGGQAYGYTF
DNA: TGCGCCAGCAGCTTGGGGGGACAGGCCTATGGCTACACCTTC

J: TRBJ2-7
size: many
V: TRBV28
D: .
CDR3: CASNDPRRDSYEQYF
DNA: TGTGCCAGCAACGATCCGCGGAGGGACTCCTACGAGCAGTACTTC

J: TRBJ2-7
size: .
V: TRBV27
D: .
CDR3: CASRFSPRNEQYF
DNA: TGTGCCAGCAGGTTTTCCCCTAGAAACGAGCAGTACTTC

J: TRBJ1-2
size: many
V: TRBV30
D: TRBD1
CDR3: CAWSPRQGINYGYTF
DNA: TGTGCCTGGAGTCCGAGACAGGGGATCAACTATGGCTACACCTTC

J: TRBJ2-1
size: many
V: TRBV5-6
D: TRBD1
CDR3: CASSRQGAIGNEQFF
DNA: TGTGCCAGCAGCCGACAGGGGGCAATTGGCAATGAGCAGTTCTTC

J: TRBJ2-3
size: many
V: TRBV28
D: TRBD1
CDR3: CASSHRDRTDTQYF
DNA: TGTGCCAGCAGTCACCGGGACAGGACAGATACGCAGTATTTT

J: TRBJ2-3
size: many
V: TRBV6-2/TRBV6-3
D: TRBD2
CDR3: CASSKRDRSSTDTQYF
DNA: TGTGCCAGCAGTAAGCGGGACCGGTCTAGCACAGATACGCAGTATTTT

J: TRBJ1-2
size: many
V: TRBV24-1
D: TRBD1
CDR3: CATSTQFGTGGYTF
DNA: TGTGCCACCAGTACTCAATTCGGGACAGGTGGCTACACCTTC

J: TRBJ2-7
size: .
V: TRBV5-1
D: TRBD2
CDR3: CASSTGLAGGVEQYF
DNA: TGCGCCAGCAGCACCGGACTAGCGGGAGGCGTCGAGCAGTACTTC

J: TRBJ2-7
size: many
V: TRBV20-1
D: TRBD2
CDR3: CSARVGGRAYYEQYF
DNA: TGCAGTGCTAGAGTGGGCGGGAGGGCCTACTACGAGCAGTACTTC